This entry lists 32 T cell receptor beta chains sequenced from one sample in a study of cytomegalovirus exposure and HLA in healthy donors. TCRdb keeps only in-frame clones here, not all; method: immunoSEQ multiplex PCR. The sample shows about 160,000 clones, approximately 87% of them seen only once. The specimen was PBMCs. The receptors shown here come from a woman aged 25-40 years in good health and CMV-seronegative.

This chain connects TRBV5-8 to TRBJ1-4; the D gene is possibly TRBD1 (6 bases). Germline CDR1 reads SGHTS; CDR2 reads YDEGEE. The CDR3 has 15 amino acids. Trimming took 4 bases from V and 5 from J, leaving 15 bases between them. CDR3 loop: CASSGGQWTNEKLFF. CDR3 sequence (DNA): TGTGCCAGCAGCGGAGGACAGTGGACCAATGAAAAACTGTTTTTT.

The rearrangement links TRBV7-2 to TRBJ2-5; D is perhaps TRBD1 (6 bases). The CDR3 length is 17 residues. The germline V gene has CDR1 SGHTA and CDR2 FQGNSA. Trimming stripped 4 bases from V and 1 base from J, with 19 bases between. CDR3 loop: CASSSVGGQLIQETQYF. The CDR3 bases are TGTGCCAGCAGCTCCGTTGGGGGACAATTAATCCAAGAGACCCAGTACTTC.

This rearrangement joins TRBV7-2 to TRBJ2-7, with D perhaps TRBD1 (5 bases). The CDR3 runs 15 residues. The V gene lost 5 bases and the J gene lost 2 bases, with 16 bases spanning the gap. Germline-derived CDR1 and CDR2 are SGHTA and FQGNSA. The CDR3 DNA reads as TGTGCCAGCAGCCCCGAGGCTACAGGAACCTACGAGCAGTACTTC. Protein sequence: CASSPEATGTYEQYF.

This rearrangement joins TRBV6-6 to TRBJ2-7; 10 nucleotides align to TRBD1. After removal of 5 bases from V and 6 bases from J, the junction contained 1 base not matched to a gene. The CDR3 extends over 12 amino acids. The germline CDR1 and CDR2 sequences are MNHNY and SVGAGI (reference sequence). Here the CDR3 reads CASSRTGGEQYF. DNA for the CDR3: TGTGCCAGCAGTAGGACAGGGGGCGAGCAGTACTTC.

The V gene is TRBV4-1, the J gene TRBJ1-2; the match to TRBD1 covers 9 bases. CDR3 size: 15 residues. The germline gives CDR1 MGHRA, CDR2 YSYEKL. J lost 2 bases, V lost 0 bases, and 1 base had no gene match. DNA for the CDR3: TGCGCCAGCAGCCAAGATGGACAGGGGAACTATGGCTACACCTTC. It translates to CASSQDGQGNYGYTF.

The chain is built from TRBV28 and TRBJ2-7; 12 bases align to TRBD2. V trimming: 5 bases; J trimming: 0 bases; junction bases outside the gene matches: 11. The CDR3 loop spans 18 amino acids. The V gene's germline CDR1 is MDHEN and CDR2 SYDVKM. Written as DNA, the CDR3 is TGTGCCAGCAGTACATTTCCCGGACTAGCGGGATTCTCCTACGAGCAGTACTTC. The encoded protein is CASSTFPGLAGFSYEQYF.

By its share, this clone is medium-sized. This sample includes further DNA sequences coding for the same CDR3. The V and J genes are TRBV19 and TRBJ2-1; D is possibly TRBD1 (7 bases). V lost 5 bases to trimming and J lost 6 bases, with 11 bases between them. The germline V gene has CDR1 LNHDA and CDR2 SQIVND (reference sequence). The CDR3 length is 13 residues. Here the CDR3 DNA reads TGTGCCAGTAGTCACAGGGGAGGCAATGAGCAGTTCTTC. This sequence encodes CASSHRGGNEQFF.

The chain is built from TRBV7-2 and TRBJ2-3; D could derive from TRBD1 or TRBD2 (5 bases each). In germline, CDR1 is SGHTA, CDR2 FQGNSA. V lost 5 bases, J lost 2 bases, and 14 bases lay in between. The CDR3 is made up of 15 amino acids. CDR3 sequence reads: CASSLGTGYTDTQYF. In nucleotides, the CDR3 is TGTGCCAGCAGCCTCGGGACGGGCTACACAGATACGCAGTATTTT.

This chain links TRBV4-1 with TRBJ1-1; possibly TRBD1 for D (5 bases). V lost 1 base and J 9 bases, leaving 12 bases between the germline ends. Germline V gene data show CDR1 as MGHRA and CDR2 as YSYEKL. This CDR3 is built from 13 residues. The CDR3 protein is CASSQAGGMQAFF. In nucleotides, the CDR3 is TGCGCCAGCAGCCAAGCCGGGGGGATGCAAGCTTTCTTT.

CDR3 DNA sequence: TGTGCCAGCTCACCGGTTCTGGGGTCCTACGAGCAGTACTTC. This encodes CASSPVLGSYEQYF. The V call is TRBV18, the J call TRBJ2-7, with D unresolved. The CDR3 length is 14 residues. Looked up from germline, CDR1 is KGHSH and CDR2 is LQKENI. V gave up 3 bases and J gave up 1 base, with 10 bases separating them.

This chain uses TRBV7-2 with TRBJ1-6; D is undetermined. Germline V lookup: CDR1 SGHTA, CDR2 FQGNSA. V was shortened by 1 base and J by 8 bases, with 3 bases between the two germline ends. CDR3 length: 12 residues. This chain's CDR3 is CASSLGDSPLHF. Written as DNA, the CDR3 is TGTGCCAGCAGCTTAGGGGATTCACCCCTCCACTTT.

This chain uses TRBV20-1 with TRBJ2-5; unclear D gene. CDR1 and CDR2 (germline): DFQATT, SNEGSKA (reference sequence). The CDR3 length is 10 residues. Trimming left V 2 bases short and J 5 bases short, with 3 bases between. As DNA, the CDR3 is TGCAGTGCTAGATTGGAGACCCAGTACTTC. Its translation is CSARLETQYF.

The chain couples TRBV5-1 to TRBJ2-1, with 7 nucleotides matching TRBD2. V lost 2 bases and J lost 0; bases outside the gene matches: 8. The CDR3 contains 17 residues. Germline CDR1 SGHRS, CDR2 YFSETQ. CDR3 nucleotide sequence: TGCGCCAGCAGCTTAATGGGGCGGGGGAGCTCCTACAATGAGCAGTTCTTC. It encodes CASSLMGRGSSYNEQFF. Together with reference TRBV5-1 and TRBJ2-1, the CDR3 gives the full variable domain: KAGVTQTPRYLIKTRGQQVTLSCSPISGHRSVSWYQQTPGQGLQFLFEYFSETQRNKGNFPGRFSGRQFSNSRSEMNVSTLELGDSALYLCASSLMGRGSSYNEQFFGPGTRLTVL.

The rearrangement joins TRBV15 to TRBJ2-7; D unclear. This CDR3 has 15 amino acids. The V gene's germline CDR1 is LNHNV and CDR2 YYDKDF (reference sequence). The V end lost 3 bases, the J end lost 4 bases, and 16 bases lay between the germline ends. The CDR3 spells CATSRGRFQTYEQYF. The CDR3, as DNA: TGTGCCACCAGCAGGGGTCGGTTTCAAACGTACGAGCAGTACTTC.

The J gene is TRBJ2-6, the V gene TRBV30; D is ambiguous. This CDR3 is built from 14 residues. Germline CDR1 and CDR2: GTSNPN and SVGIG (reference sequence). The V and J ends lost 5 bases and 4 bases respectively, with 12 bases between them. CDR3 DNA sequence: TGTGCCTGGGACGTCCAGGCCGGGGCCAACGTCCTGACTTTC. This translates into CAWDVQAGANVLTF. The full variable domain, in which reference TRBV30 and TRBJ2-6 provide the parts outside the CDR3, is SQTIHQWPATLVQPVGSPLSLECTVEGTSNPNLYWYRQAAGRGLQLLFYSVGIGQISSEVPQNLSASRPQDRQFILSSKKLLLSDSGFYLCAWDVQAGANVLTFGAGSRLTVL.

The CDR3 DNA is TGCGCCAGCAGCGTCTCCGGGACAGGGGACAATCAGCCCCAGCATTTT. Translating it yields CASSVSGTGDNQPQHF. V and J are TRBV5-1 and TRBJ1-5; 10 positions match TRBD1. V was clipped by 4 bases and J by 3 bases; unmatched bases: 7. In germline, CDR1 is SGHRS, CDR2 YFSETQ. The CDR3 sequence is 16 residues long.

The gene calls are TRBV6-1 and TRBJ1-6; D unresolved. V lost 8 bases to trimming and J lost 9 bases, with 11 bases between them. This CDR3 spans 12 amino acids. Germline V gives CDR1 MNHNS, CDR2 SASEGT. DNA of the CDR3: TGTGCCAGCCTGCTCTTCGGTTCACCCCTCCACTTT. Translating gives CASLLFGSPLHF.

With regard to this clone: Other DNA sequences in this sample translate to the same CDR3. V is TRBV5-1 and J is TRBJ2-7; D might be TRBD2 (5 bases). The length of the CDR3 is 14 residues. Germline V CDR1 and CDR2: SGHRS, YFSETQ. Trimming pared 0 bases from V and 2 bases from J, leaving 9 bases between. For the CDR3, the DNA is TGCGCCAGCAGCTTGGAGGCCGGGACCTACGAGCAGTACTTC. It is translated as CASSLEAGTYEQYF.

This chain uses TRBV4-1 with TRBJ1-6; the D gene is possibly TRBD1 (6 bases). From germline, CDR1 is MGHRA and CDR2 YSYEKL. V was cut by 5 bases and J by 9 bases, with 14 bases left in between. There are 14 residues in the CDR3. CDR3 residues: CASSATGLGSPLHF. CDR3 DNA sequence: TGCGCCAGCAGCGCTACAGGGTTGGGTTCACCCCTCCACTTT.

The CDR3 region is CASSWASSYEQYF. The CDR3 nucleotides are TGTGCCAGCAGCTGGGCGAGCTCCTACGAGCAGTACTTC. The chain has TRBV7-2 and TRBJ2-7; D is undetermined. Trimming shortened V by 4 bases and J by 0 bases, and 7 bases separated the two germline ends. The CDR3 covers 13 residues. Germline V gene lookup returns CDR1 SGHTA and CDR2 FQGNSA.

The V call is TRBV6-5, the J call TRBJ2-7, with TRBD1 matching over 8 bases. The CDR3 is made up of 14 amino acids. V lost 5 bases, J lost 7 bases, and 10 bases stayed unmatched. Germline CDR1 and CDR2: MNHEY and SVGAGI. CDR3: CASSPLGQVAEQYF. Written as DNA, the CDR3 is TGTGCCAGCAGTCCGCTGGGACAGGTGGCGGAGCAGTACTTC.

The chain employs TRBV4-1 and TRBJ1-1, with D perhaps TRBD1 (5 bases). The CDR3 spans 13 residues. Germline CDR1 reads MGHRA; CDR2 reads YSYEKL. Deletions cut 6 bases from V and 11 bases from J, with 19 bases between. The CDR3 here is CASRASGREPAFF. The CDR3 bases are TGCGCCAGCAGGGCCTCGGGACGGGAGCCGGCTTTCTTT.

The chain is built from TRBV5-6 and TRBJ1-5, with 10 bases fitting TRBD1. Germline loops: CDR1 SGHDT, CDR2 YYEEEE. V lost 3 bases and J lost 6; bases outside the gene matches: 6. The CDR3 is 15 residues long. The CDR3 spells CASSSTGGGRQPQHF. Written as DNA, the CDR3 is TGTGCCAGCAGCTCGACAGGGGGCGGGCGTCAGCCCCAGCATTTT.

The J gene is TRBJ2-7, the V gene TRBV30, with 10 bases that match TRBD1. Germline loops: CDR1 GTSNPN, CDR2 SVGIG (reference sequence). This CDR3 region has 13 residues. Trimming took 3 bases from V and 7 from J; bases not matched to a gene: 6. The CDR3, as DNA: TGTGCCTGGAGGGACAGGGGGGTGTTAGAGCAGTACTTC. This encodes CAWRDRGVLEQYF.

With regard to this clone: At the DNA level, this CDR3 is encoded by other sequences in the same sample as well. V gene TRBV7-6 combines with J gene TRBJ2-7; unclear D gene. The CDR3 totals 13 residues. V was clipped by 0 bases and J by 1 base, with 4 bases between them. Germline V gives CDR1 SGHVS, CDR2 FNYEAQ. The CDR3 protein is CASSLAGSYEQYF. CDR3 DNA: TGTGCCAGCAGCTTAGCGGGGTCCTACGAGCAGTACTTC.

This clone has just one count. This chain joins TRBV27 and TRBJ2-7; D gene ambiguous. The germline V gene encodes CDR1 MNHEY and CDR2 SMNVEV (reference sequence). Trimming removed 0 bases from V and 6 bases from J, with 9 bases in between. The CDR3 loop spans 13 amino acids. CDR3 in DNA: TGTGCCAGCAGTTTATCGAAACTGCGCGAGCAGTACTTC. This encodes CASSLSKLREQYF.

The gene calls are TRBV4-2 and TRBJ1-2; possibly TRBD1 for D (5 bases). This CDR3 is built from 13 residues. V lost 1 base to trimming and J lost 11 bases, with 14 bases between them. Germline CDR1 and CDR2: LGHNA and YNFKEQ. The CDR3 DNA reads as TGTGCCAGCAGCCAAGTGGGGCAGGGTGGTTACACCTTC. This codes for CASSQVGQGGYTF.

The chain combines TRBV9 with TRBJ2-3, with D hard to call. This CDR3 contains 14 residues. Trimming removed 0 bases at V and 2 bases at J, with 7 bases between. Germline CDR1 SGDLS, CDR2 YYNGEE. This chain's CDR3 is CASSVGVVTDTQYF. The CDR3 DNA reads as TGTGCCAGCAGCGTAGGCGTGGTCACAGATACGCAGTATTTT.

V and J are TRBV10-2 and TRBJ1-5; 7 bases fit TRBD1. Germline CDR1 reads WSHSY; CDR2 reads SAAADI. J gave up 2 bases and V 6 bases, and 7 bases lay outside the gene matches. This CDR3 has 15 amino acids. The CDR3 bases are TGCGCCAGCAGGACAGGGTCCGATCGCAATCAGCCCCAGCATTTT. It codes for CASRTGSDRNQPQHF.

This clone came up once. CDR3 loop: CASGFSYNEQFF. In DNA form, the CDR3 reads TGCGCCAGCGGTTTCTCCTACAATGAGCAGTTCTTC. V gene TRBV5-1 combines with J gene TRBJ2-1; D unclear. The CDR3 sequence is 12 residues long. CDR1 SGHRS and CDR2 YFSETQ come from the germline V gene. Between the trimmed V and J ends, which lost 7 bases and 0 bases, there was a span of 5 bases.

The chain links TRBV28 to TRBJ2-7; no clear D. CDR1 and CDR2 from the germline V gene are MDHEN and SYDVKM. V lost 3 bases and J lost 7, with 16 bases in between. The CDR3 is made up of 14 amino acids. The CDR3, as DNA: TGTGCCAGCAGTTTCTCCAGCCCCCGTCGGGAGCAGTACTTC. Encoded protein: CASSFSSPRREQYF.

This clone was observed a handful of times. The chain has TRBV11-2 and TRBJ1-1, with D unresolved. The CDR3 spans 11 residues. V was clipped by 7 bases and J by 5 bases, with 8 bases between them. The V gene's germline CDR1 is SGHAT and CDR2 FQNNGV. CDR3 region: CASMGGTEAFF. The CDR3 DNA is TGTGCCAGCATGGGTGGAACTGAAGCTTTCTTT.